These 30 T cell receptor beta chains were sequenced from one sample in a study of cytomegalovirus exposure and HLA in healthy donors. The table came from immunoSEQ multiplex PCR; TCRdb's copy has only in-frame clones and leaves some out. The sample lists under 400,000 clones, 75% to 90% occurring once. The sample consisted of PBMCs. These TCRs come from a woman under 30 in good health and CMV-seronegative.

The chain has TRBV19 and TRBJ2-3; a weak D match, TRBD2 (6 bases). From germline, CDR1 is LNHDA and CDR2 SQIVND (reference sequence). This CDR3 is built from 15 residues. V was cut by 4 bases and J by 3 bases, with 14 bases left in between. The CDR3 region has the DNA TGTGCCAGTAGTAGTATAGCGGATGGGACAGATACGCAGTATTTT. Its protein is CASSSIADGTDTQYF.

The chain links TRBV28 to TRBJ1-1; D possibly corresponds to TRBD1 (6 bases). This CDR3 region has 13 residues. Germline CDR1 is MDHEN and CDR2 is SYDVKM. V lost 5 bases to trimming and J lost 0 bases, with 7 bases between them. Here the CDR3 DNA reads TGTGCCAGCAGTACAGGGATGAACACTGAAGCTTTCTTT. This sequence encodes CASSTGMNTEAFF.

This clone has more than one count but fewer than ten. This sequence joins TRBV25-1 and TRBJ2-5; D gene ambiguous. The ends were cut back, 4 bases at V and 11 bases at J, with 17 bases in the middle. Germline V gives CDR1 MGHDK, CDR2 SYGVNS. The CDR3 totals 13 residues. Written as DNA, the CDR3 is TGTGCCAGCAGTGGAGGAGTCCCTCCGGGTCAGTACTTC. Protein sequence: CASSGGVPPGQYF.

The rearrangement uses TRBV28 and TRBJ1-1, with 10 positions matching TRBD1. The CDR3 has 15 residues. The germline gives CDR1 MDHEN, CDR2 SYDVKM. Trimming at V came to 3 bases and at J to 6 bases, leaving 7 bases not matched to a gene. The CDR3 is CASSFRQGASAEAFF. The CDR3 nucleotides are TGTGCCAGCAGTTTCCGACAGGGGGCGAGCGCTGAAGCTTTCTTT.

The CDR3 region is CASNPSGGRKQYF. The DNA of the CDR3 is TGTGCCAGCAACCCTAGCGGGGGGAGAAAGCAGTACTTC. The chain recombines TRBV14 with TRBJ2-7; 11 bases line up with TRBD2. This CDR3 contains 13 residues. V trimming: 7 bases; J trimming: 8 bases; junction bases outside the gene matches: 7. Germline V gene data show CDR1 as SGHDN and CDR2 as FVKESK.

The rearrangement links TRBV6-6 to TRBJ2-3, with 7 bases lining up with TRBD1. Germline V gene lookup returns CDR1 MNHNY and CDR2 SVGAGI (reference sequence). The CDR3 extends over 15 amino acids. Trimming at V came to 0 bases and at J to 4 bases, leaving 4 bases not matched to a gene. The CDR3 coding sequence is TGTGCCAGCAGTTACTCGACAGGGCTGGCAGATACGCAGTATTTT. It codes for CASSYSTGLADTQYF.

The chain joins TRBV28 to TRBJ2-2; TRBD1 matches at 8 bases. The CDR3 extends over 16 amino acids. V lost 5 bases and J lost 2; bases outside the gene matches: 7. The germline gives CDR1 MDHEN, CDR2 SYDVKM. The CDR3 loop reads CASSPTGALNTGELFF. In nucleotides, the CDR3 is TGTGCCAGCAGTCCGACAGGGGCGCTCAACACCGGGGAGCTGTTTTTT. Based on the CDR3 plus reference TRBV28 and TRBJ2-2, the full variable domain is DVKVTQSSRYLVKRTGEKVFLECVQDMDHENMFWYRQDPGLGLRLIYFSYDVKMKEKGDIPEGYSVSREKKERFSLILESASTNQTSMYLCASSPTGALNTGELFFGEGSRLTVL.

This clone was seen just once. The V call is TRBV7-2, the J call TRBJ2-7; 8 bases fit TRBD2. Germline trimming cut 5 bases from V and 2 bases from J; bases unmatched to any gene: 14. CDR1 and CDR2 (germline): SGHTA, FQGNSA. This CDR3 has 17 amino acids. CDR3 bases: TGTGCCAGCAGCCCACACCCCTCTAGCGGGCCTGCCTACGAGCAGTACTTC. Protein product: CASSPHPSSGPAYEQYF.

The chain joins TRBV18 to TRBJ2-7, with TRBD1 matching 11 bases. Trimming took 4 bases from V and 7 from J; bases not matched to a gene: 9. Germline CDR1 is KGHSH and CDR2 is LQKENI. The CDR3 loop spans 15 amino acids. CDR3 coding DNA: TGTGCCAGCTCACTGAATGTGGGACAGGGGGATGAGCAGTACTTC. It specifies CASSLNVGQGDEQYF.

The DNA for the CDR3 is TGCGCCAGCAGCCCGATAATTGACAGGGAGTTAGCTAACTATGGCTACACCTTC. It translates to CASSPIIDRELANYGYTF. The rearrangement uses TRBV4-1 and TRBJ1-2; TRBD1 agrees at 7 bases. The V gene's germline CDR1 is MGHRA and CDR2 YSYEKL. This CDR3 is built from 18 residues. The junction had 14 bases not matched to a gene; V was cut back by 4 bases and J by 0 bases.

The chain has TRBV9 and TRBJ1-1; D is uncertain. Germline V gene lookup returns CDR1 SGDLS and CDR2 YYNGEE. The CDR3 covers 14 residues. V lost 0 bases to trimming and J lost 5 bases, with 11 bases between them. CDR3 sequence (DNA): TGTGCCAGCAGCGTAGGGGTCACGGGTACTGAAGCTTTCTTT. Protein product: CASSVGVTGTEAFF.

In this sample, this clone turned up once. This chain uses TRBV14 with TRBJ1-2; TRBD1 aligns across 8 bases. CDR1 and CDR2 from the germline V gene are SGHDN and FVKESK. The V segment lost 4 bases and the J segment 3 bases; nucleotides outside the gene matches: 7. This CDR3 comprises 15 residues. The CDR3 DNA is TGTGCCAGCAGCCCTCCAGGGGGCGAGGACTATGGCTACACCTTC. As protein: CASSPPGGEDYGYTF.

The CDR3 region has the DNA TGTGCCAGCAGGCCACAGGGGGGCTATGGCTACACCTTC. Amino acids: CASRPQGGYGYTF. V and J are TRBV27 and TRBJ1-2; 8 positions match TRBD1. Per germline, CDR1 MNHEY and CDR2 SMNVEV (reference sequence). Trimming took 6 bases from V and 4 from J; bases not matched to a gene: 4. This CDR3 contains 13 residues.

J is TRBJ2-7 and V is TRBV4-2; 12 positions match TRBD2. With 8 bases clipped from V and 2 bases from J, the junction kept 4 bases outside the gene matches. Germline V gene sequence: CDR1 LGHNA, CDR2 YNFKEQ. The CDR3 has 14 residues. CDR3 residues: CASGPSGGAYEQYF. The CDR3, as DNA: TGTGCCAGCGGACCTAGCGGGGGGGCCTACGAGCAGTACTTC.

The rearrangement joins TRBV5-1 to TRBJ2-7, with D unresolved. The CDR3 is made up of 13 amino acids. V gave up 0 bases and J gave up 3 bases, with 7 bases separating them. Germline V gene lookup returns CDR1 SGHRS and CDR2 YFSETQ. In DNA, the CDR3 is TGCGCCAGCAGCTTGGAATCAGTCTACGAGCAGTACTTC. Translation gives CASSLESVYEQYF.

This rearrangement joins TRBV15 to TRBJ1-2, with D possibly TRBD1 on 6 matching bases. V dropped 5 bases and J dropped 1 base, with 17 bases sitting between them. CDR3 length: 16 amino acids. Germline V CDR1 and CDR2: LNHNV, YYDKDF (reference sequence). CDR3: CATSGFMGADNYGYTF. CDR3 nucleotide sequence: TGTGCCACCAGCGGGTTCATGGGGGCCGATAACTATGGCTACACCTTC.

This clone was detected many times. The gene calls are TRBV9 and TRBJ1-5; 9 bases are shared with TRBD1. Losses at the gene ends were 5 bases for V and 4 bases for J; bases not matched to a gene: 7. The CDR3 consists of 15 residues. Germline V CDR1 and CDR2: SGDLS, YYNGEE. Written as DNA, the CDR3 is TGTGCCAGCAGTACTGGGACAGGGATTAATCAGCCCCAGCATTTT. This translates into CASSTGTGINQPQHF.

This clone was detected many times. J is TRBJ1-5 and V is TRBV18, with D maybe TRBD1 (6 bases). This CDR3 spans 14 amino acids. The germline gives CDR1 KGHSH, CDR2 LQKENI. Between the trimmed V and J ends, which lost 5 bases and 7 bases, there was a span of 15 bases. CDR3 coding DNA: TGTGCCAGCTCAGAACAGGGATCGGGCCAGCCCCAGCATTTT. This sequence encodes CASSEQGSGQPQHF.

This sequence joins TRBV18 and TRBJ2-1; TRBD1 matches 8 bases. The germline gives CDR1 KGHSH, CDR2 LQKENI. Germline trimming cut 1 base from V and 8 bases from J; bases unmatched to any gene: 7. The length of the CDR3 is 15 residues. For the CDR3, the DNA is TGTGCCAGCTCACCACTTGGACAGGGTGGGGATGAGCAGTTCTTC. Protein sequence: CASSPLGQGGDEQFF.

CDR3 amino acids: CASSLHRGTYEQYF. The CDR3 nucleotides read TGTGCCAGCAGCTTACATAGAGGAACCTACGAGCAGTACTTC. The gene calls are TRBV11-2 and TRBJ2-7, with D hard to call. The CDR3 is 14 residues long. Germline V gene sequence: CDR1 SGHAT, CDR2 FQNNGV. Trimming stripped 2 bases from V and 2 bases from J, with 10 bases between.

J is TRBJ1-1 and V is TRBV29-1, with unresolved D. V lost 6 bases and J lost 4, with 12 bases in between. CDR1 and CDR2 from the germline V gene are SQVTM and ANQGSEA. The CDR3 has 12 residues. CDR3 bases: TGCAGCGTCCGGGAAGGAGGCACTGAAGCTTTCTTT. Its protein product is CSVREGGTEAFF.

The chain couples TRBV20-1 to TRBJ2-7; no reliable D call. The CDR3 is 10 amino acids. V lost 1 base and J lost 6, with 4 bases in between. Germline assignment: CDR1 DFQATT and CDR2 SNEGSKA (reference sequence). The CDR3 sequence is CSARAGEQYF. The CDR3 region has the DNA TGCAGTGCTAGAGCGGGCGAGCAGTACTTC.

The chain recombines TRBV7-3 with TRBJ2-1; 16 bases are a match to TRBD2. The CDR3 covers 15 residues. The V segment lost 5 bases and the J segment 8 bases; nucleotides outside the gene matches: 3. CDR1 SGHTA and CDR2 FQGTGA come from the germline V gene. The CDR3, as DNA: TGTGCCAGCAGCCCCGGGACTAGCGGGGGGGATGAGCAGTTCTTC. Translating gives CASSPGTSGGDEQFF.

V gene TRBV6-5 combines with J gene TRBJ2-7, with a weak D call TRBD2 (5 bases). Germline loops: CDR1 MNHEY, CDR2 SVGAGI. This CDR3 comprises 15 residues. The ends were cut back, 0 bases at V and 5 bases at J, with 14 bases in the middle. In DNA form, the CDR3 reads TGTGCCAGCAGTTACTCGGGCGGAGGAGTAGACGAGCAGTACTTC. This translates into CASSYSGGGVDEQYF.

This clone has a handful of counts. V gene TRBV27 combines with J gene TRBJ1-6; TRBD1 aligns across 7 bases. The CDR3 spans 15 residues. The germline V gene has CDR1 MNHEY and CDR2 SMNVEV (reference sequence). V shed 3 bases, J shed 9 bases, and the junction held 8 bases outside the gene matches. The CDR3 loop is CASSLRQGNRSPLHF. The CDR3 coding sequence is TGTGCCAGCAGTTTGAGACAGGGAAATCGTTCACCCCTCCACTTT.

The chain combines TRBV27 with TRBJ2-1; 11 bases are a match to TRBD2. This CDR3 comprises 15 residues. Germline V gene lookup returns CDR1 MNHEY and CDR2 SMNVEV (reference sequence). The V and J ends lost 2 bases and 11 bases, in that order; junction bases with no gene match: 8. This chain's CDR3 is CASSLGSSGGPQQFF. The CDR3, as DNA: TGTGCCAGCAGTTTAGGTTCTAGCGGGGGGCCACAGCAGTTCTTC.

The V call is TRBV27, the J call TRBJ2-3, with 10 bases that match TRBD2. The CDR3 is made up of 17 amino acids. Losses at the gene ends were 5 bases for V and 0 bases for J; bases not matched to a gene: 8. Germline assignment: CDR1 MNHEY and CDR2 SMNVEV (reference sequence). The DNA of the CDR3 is TGTGCCAGCAGTCCCCTGTCTAGCGGGAGAAGCACAGATACGCAGTATTTT. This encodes CASSPLSSGRSTDTQYF.

The CDR3 DNA sequence: TGTGCCAGCACCCGTCCCAGGACAGGGAATAATTCACCCCTCCACTTT. Protein product: CASTRPRTGNNSPLHF. The chain has TRBV28 and TRBJ1-6; 8 nucleotides match TRBD1. Looked up from germline, CDR1 is MDHEN and CDR2 is SYDVKM. This CDR3 has 16 residues. J lost 5 bases, V lost 7 bases, and 10 bases had no gene match.

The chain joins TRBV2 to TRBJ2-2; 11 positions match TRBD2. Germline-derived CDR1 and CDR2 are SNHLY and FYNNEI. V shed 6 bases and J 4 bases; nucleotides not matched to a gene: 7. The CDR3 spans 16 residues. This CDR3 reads CASRDSSGGSTGELFF. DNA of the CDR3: TGTGCCAGCAGAGACTCTAGCGGGGGGAGCACCGGGGAGCTGTTTTTT.

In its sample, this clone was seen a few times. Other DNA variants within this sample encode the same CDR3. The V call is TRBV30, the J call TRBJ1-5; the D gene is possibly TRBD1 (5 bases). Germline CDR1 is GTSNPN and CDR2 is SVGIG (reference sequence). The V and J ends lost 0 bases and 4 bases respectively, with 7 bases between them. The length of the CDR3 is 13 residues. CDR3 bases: TGTGCCTGGAGTGTGGGGGGGAATCAGCCCCAGCATTTT. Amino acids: CAWSVGGNQPQHF.